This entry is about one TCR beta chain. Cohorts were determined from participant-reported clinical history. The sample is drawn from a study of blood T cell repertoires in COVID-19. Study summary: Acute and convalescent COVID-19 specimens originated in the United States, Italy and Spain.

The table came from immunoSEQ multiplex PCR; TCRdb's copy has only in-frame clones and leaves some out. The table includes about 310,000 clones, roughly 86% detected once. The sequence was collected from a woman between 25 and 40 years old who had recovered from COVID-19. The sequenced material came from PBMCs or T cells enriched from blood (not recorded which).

The chain's CDR3 is CASSPAPGGKPQHF. CDR3 bases: TGTGCCAGCAGCCCCGCCCCAGGGGGCAAGCCCCAGCATTTT. The chain couples TRBV7-2 to TRBJ1-5; 8 bases align to TRBD1. From germline, CDR1 is SGHTA and CDR2 FQGNSA. The J segment lost 8 bases and the V segment lost 5 bases, leaving 8 bases of the junction unmatched. This CDR3 spans 14 amino acids.